Below, 32 T cell receptor beta chains from the same sample are listed, as sequenced in a study of human T cells and chemical hapten exposure. Time point denoted: patch test 2, 6 weeks after DPC sensitization. Stated treatment: therapeutic diphenylcyclopropenone sensitization with weekly scalp DPC. TCRdb called the RACE reads again in MiXCR, with one record for every CDR3 protein. The table lists tens of thousands of distinct CDR3 sequences, 8% to 13% of them singletons. Sequenced material: whole blood, taken in connection with sensitization to the hapten diphenylcyclopropenone (DPC). The receptor source for this set is a middle-aged man with alopecia areata. Some clones in this sample may be carry-over from other donors' samples.

This clonotype occurred many times. V gene TRBV7-9 combines with J gene TRBJ2-1, with 12 bases fitting TRBD2. This CDR3 comprises 16 residues. Germline V gives CDR1 SEHNR, CDR2 FQNEAQ (reference sequence). Trimming cost V 3 bases and J 9 bases; bases outside gene matches: 9. CDR3 coding DNA: TGTGCCAGCAGCTTGGCTAGCGGGAGGGCCGTGATTGAGCAGTTCTTC. Residues: CASSLASGRAVIEQFF.

The chain links TRBV6-2 or TRBV6-3 to TRBJ2-1; the D is unclear. This CDR3 contains 17 residues. V was pared by 2 bases and J by 8 bases, with 22 bases between. CDR1 is MNHEY, CDR2 SVGEGT, per germline. The CDR3 loop reads CASSYGNRVGFIDEQFF. The CDR3 nucleotides read TGTGCCAGCAGTTACGGCAACCGTGTGGGGTTTATCGATGAGCAGTTCTTC.

This clonotype was seen ten or more times. The gene calls are TRBV20-1 and TRBJ2-3; maybe TRBD2 (6 bases). Germline assignment: CDR1 DFQATT and CDR2 SNEGSKA (reference sequence). The CDR3 runs 15 residues. V dropped 3 bases and J dropped 1 base, with 14 bases sitting between them. The CDR3 loop reads CSARPLERGTDTQYF. The CDR3 bases are TGCAGTGCTAGGCCTCTTGAGCGGGGCACAGATACGCAGTATTTT.

This clonotype was seen more than once but under ten times. The rearrangement uses TRBV7-2 and TRBJ2-3; tentative D call: TRBD2 (5 bases). The germline V gene encodes CDR1 SGHTA and CDR2 FQGNSA. The CDR3 has 14 amino acids. V was trimmed by 3 bases and J by 2 bases, leaving 9 bases between them. CDR3 coding DNA: TGTGCCAGCAGCTTTGGGAGAATCACAGATACGCAGTATTTT. It codes for CASSFGRITDTQYF. The complete variable domain, with remaining parts taken from reference TRBV7-2 and TRBJ2-3, reads GAGVSQSPSNKVTEKGKDVELRCDPISGHTALYWYRQSLGQGLEFLIYFQGNSAPDKSGLPSDRFSAERTGGSVSTLTIQRTQQEDSAVYLCASSFGRITDTQYFGPGTRLTVL.

The CDR3 DNA is TGCGCCAGCAGCTTCTTCCAGGGCCACTACGAGCAGTACTTC. Protein: CASSFFQGHYEQYF. The rearrangement links TRBV5-1 to TRBJ2-7, with D maybe TRBD1 (5 bases). The CDR3 consists of 14 residues. Between the trimmed V and J ends, which lost 2 bases and 3 bases, there was a span of 12 bases. Germline-derived CDR1 and CDR2 are SGHRS and YFSETQ.

As regards this clonotype: One end of the junction varies from germline; a read error may be responsible. The V and J genes are TRBV5-1 and TRBJ2-2; D remains ambiguous. There are 17 residues in the CDR3. Germline V gene lookup returns CDR1 SGHRS and CDR2 YFSETQ. CDR3 sequence: CASSSFLETLNTAELFF. CDR3 DNA sequence: TGCGCCAGCAGCTCGTTTCTCGAGACTTTGAACACCGCGGAGCTGTTTTTT. The variable domain in full, with the rest retrieved from reference TRBV5-1 and TRBJ2-2, is KAGVTQTPRYLIKTRGQQVTLSCSPISGHRSVSWYQQTPGQGLQFLFEYFSETQRNKGNFPGRFSGRQFSNSRSEMNVSTLELGDSALYLCASSSFLETLNTAELFFGEGSRLTVL.

This clonotype was picked up many times. The CDR3 bases are TGCGCCAGCAAACAGGAGTCGGAGACCCAGTACTTC. Its translation: CASKQESETQYF. The chain has TRBV5-1 and TRBJ2-5; TRBD1 might be the D (5 bases). The CDR3 loop spans 12 amino acids. Germline CDR1 and CDR2: SGHRS and YFSETQ. The germline V and J ends were trimmed by 6 bases and 5 bases, with 11 bases remaining between them. Drawing the rest from reference TRBV5-1 and TRBJ2-5, the complete variable domain is KAGVTQTPRYLIKTRGQQVTLSCSPISGHRSVSWYQQTPGQGLQFLFEYFSETQRNKGNFPGRFSGRQFSNSRSEMNVSTLELGDSALYLCASKQESETQYFGPGTRLLVL.

This clonotype has just a few counts. The chain is built from TRBV28 and TRBJ2-1; 10 bases are shared with TRBD1. Germline CDR1 and CDR2: MDHEN and SYDVKM. Germline trimming cut 4 bases from V and 9 bases from J; bases unmatched to any gene: 12. This CDR3 region has 16 residues. The CDR3 DNA follows: TGTGCCAGCAGTTCGCCGGGACAGGGGAAAGTTGGTGAGCAGTTCTTC. Translation gives CASSSPGQGKVGEQFF.

CDR3 nucleotide sequence: TGTGCCAGCAGTTACTATGGGTACGAGCAGTACGTC. Translating gives CASSYYGYEQYV. The chain has TRBV6-2 or TRBV6-3 and TRBJ2-7, with D unclear. The CDR3 contains 12 residues. V was pared by 1 base and J by 4 bases, with 5 bases between. The germline gives CDR1 MNHEY, CDR2 SVGEGT.

This rearrangement joins TRBV13 to TRBJ2-7; D is tentatively TRBD1 or TRBD2 (5 bases each). There are 15 residues in the CDR3. Per germline, CDR1 PRHDT and CDR2 FYEKMQ (reference sequence). Trimming shortened V by 5 bases and J by 3 bases, and 17 bases separated the two germline ends. The CDR3 nucleotides read TGTGCCAGCAGCAGGCAATCGTGGGGGAGCTACGAGCAGTACGTC. This encodes CASSRQSWGSYEQYV.

This clonotype has a handful of counts. The J gene is TRBJ2-1, the V gene TRBV5-1; 12 bases agree with TRBD2. The germline CDR1 and CDR2 sequences are SGHRS and YFSETQ. J was trimmed by 7 bases and V by 0 bases; bases with no gene match: 2. This CDR3 has 15 residues. CDR3 sequence: CASSLGGTSGNEQFF. The CDR3, as DNA: TGCGCCAGCAGCTTGGGCGGGACTAGCGGGAATGAGCAGTTCTTC.

This clonotype has just a few counts. The chain is built from TRBV19 and TRBJ2-1, with 8 bases fitting TRBD1. CDR3 length: 16 residues. The V gene's germline CDR1 is LNHDA and CDR2 SQIVND (reference sequence). With V trimmed by 5 bases and J by 0 bases, 6 bases remained unmatched. CDR3 sequence (DNA): TGTGCCAGTAGTGACCCCGGGACAGGCTCCTACAATGAGCAGTTCTTC. This gives the protein CASSDPGTGSYNEQFF.

This chain joins TRBV27 and TRBJ2-2; D not resolved. The CDR3 is made up of 13 amino acids. Germline V gives CDR1 MNHEY, CDR2 SMNVEV (reference sequence). The ends were cut back, 2 bases at V and 1 base at J, with 2 bases in the middle. As DNA, the CDR3 is TGTGCCAGCAGTTTAGTGAACACCGGGGAGCTGTTTTTT. Protein product: CASSLVNTGELFF.

The chain carries TRBV6-5 and TRBJ1-2; 9 nucleotides align to TRBD1. Germline V gene sequence: CDR1 MNHEY, CDR2 SVGAGI. With V trimmed by 0 bases and J by 4 bases, 0 bases remained unmatched. This CDR3 region has 14 residues. The CDR3, as DNA: TGTGCCAGCAGTTACTCACAGGGGGCCTATGGCTACACCTTC. It yields the protein CASSYSQGAYGYTF.

The chain employs TRBV19 and TRBJ1-5, with a possible D match to TRBD1 (6 bases). V was pared by 4 bases and J by 6 bases, with 13 bases between. The CDR3 covers 14 residues. Germline V gene lookup returns CDR1 LNHDA and CDR2 SQIVND (reference sequence). CDR3 sequence (DNA): TGTGCCAGTAGTAACCTAGGGGGTGGTCAGCCCCAGCATTTT. This encodes CASSNLGGGQPQHF.

The rearrangement links TRBV6-2 or TRBV6-3 to TRBJ2-1; possible D gene TRBD1, 7 bases. The V gene lost 6 bases and the J gene lost 4 bases, with 13 bases spanning the gap. Germline-derived CDR1 and CDR2 are MNHEY and SVGEGT. The CDR3 consists of 14 residues. CDR3 loop: CASSGGQPYNEQFF. CDR3 DNA: TGTGCCAGCAGCGGGGGACAGCCTTACAATGAGCAGTTCTTC.

The chain joins TRBV7-9 to TRBJ2-1; the match to TRBD1 covers 10 bases. The CDR3 has 16 amino acids. Germline loops: CDR1 SEHNR, CDR2 FQNEAQ (reference sequence). Germline trimming cut 9 bases from V and 0 bases from J; bases unmatched to any gene: 8. The CDR3 spells CARRQGAPSSYNEQFF. CDR3 coding DNA: TGTGCCAGAAGACAGGGGGCCCCAAGCTCCTACAATGAGCAGTTCTTC.

This chain joins TRBV5-1 and TRBJ2-2, with 9 bases identical to TRBD2. Germline assignment: CDR1 SGHRS and CDR2 YFSETQ. The CDR3 spans 16 residues. The V and J ends lost 3 bases and 6 bases, in that order; junction bases with no gene match: 9. This CDR3 is CASSSDRTSVSGELFF. CDR3 DNA sequence: TGCGCCAGCAGCTCGGACAGGACTAGCGTTTCCGGGGAGCTGTTTTTT.

For the CDR3, the DNA is TGTGCCATCAGGGGACAGGCTGAAGCTTTCTTT. Its protein product is CAIRGQAEAFF. This rearrangement joins TRBV10-3 to TRBJ1-1, with TRBD1 matching over 8 bases. V was pared by 6 bases and J by 6 bases, with 0 bases of the junction left unmatched. From germline, CDR1 is ENHRY and CDR2 SYGVKD. CDR3 length equals 11 residues.

This clonotype appeared a few times. The CDR3 here is CASSKEGVNNEQFF. In DNA, the CDR3 is TGTGCCAGCAGCAAAGAAGGTGTAAACAATGAGCAGTTCTTC. V usage is TRBV21-1 and J usage is TRBJ2-1. TRBV21-1 is a listed pseudogene. The CDR3 sequence is 14 residues long.

This clonotype came up a few times. This chain connects TRBV7-9 to TRBJ1-2; D not resolved. This CDR3 contains 16 residues. The V gene's germline CDR1 is SEHNR and CDR2 FQNEAQ (reference sequence). Trimming removed 3 bases at V and 6 bases at J, with 20 bases between. The CDR3 DNA follows: TGTGCCAGCAGCTTTCCCCCCAGTGATAATTTGGATGGCTACACCTTC. It codes for CASSFPPSDNLDGYTF.

Ten or more counts support this clonotype. This chain connects TRBV13 to TRBJ2-5; possibly TRBD1 for D (5 bases). The V end lost 5 bases, the J end lost 4 bases, and 8 bases lay between the germline ends. The CDR3 runs 12 residues. CDR1 is PRHDT and CDR2 is FYEKMQ in the germline V gene (reference sequence). This chain's CDR3 is CASSQGSETQYF. As DNA, the CDR3 is TGTGCCAGCAGCCAGGGATCAGAGACCCAGTACTTC.

This clonotype appeared many times. The rearrangement links TRBV7-2 to TRBJ1-1; no clear D. Germline assignment: CDR1 SGHTA and CDR2 FQGNSA. V was clipped by 1 base and J by 6 bases, with 12 bases between them. This CDR3 spans 14 amino acids. The CDR3 here is CASSLVKPEPEAFF. CDR3 DNA sequence: TGTGCCAGCAGCTTAGTCAAGCCCGAACCTGAAGCTTTCTTT.

This clonotype was observed at least ten times. The genes are TRBV20-1 and TRBJ1-1, with 8 bases lining up with TRBD1. Trimming at V came to 6 bases and at J to 4 bases, leaving 10 bases not matched to a gene. Germline assignment: CDR1 DFQATT and CDR2 SNEGSKA (reference sequence). CDR3 length equals 14 residues. CDR3 nucleotide sequence: TGCAGTGCGCTGGCCGACAGGGGTAGCACTGAAGCTTTCTTT. Protein: CSALADRGSTEAFF.

This clonotype was seen a few times. J is TRBJ2-5 and V is TRBV29-1, with TRBD2 matching 12 bases. Germline V gene sequence: CDR1 SQVTM, CDR2 ANQGSEA. The J segment lost 4 bases and the V segment lost 4 bases, leaving 4 bases of the junction unmatched. This CDR3 spans 14 amino acids. The CDR3 spells CSVGASGRVETQYF. CDR3 DNA sequence: TGCAGCGTTGGAGCTAGCGGGAGGGTAGAGACCCAGTACTTC.

Here the CDR3 DNA reads TGCAGTGCTAGCCGGGACAATCAGCCCCAGCATTTT. Translated: CSASRDNQPQHF. The V call is TRBV20-1, the J call TRBJ1-5; D unresolved. From germline, CDR1 is DFQATT and CDR2 SNEGSKA (reference sequence). CDR3 length equals 12 residues. Trimming pared 3 bases from V and 3 bases from J, leaving 6 bases between.

The CDR3 bases are TGTGCCAGCAGCCAAGAAGGATGGAATGAGCAGTTCTTC. Translated, it gives CASSQEGWNEQFF. The chain employs TRBV14 and TRBJ2-1; the D is unclear. V shed 0 bases and J shed 7 bases, with 7 bases lying between them. The germline gives CDR1 SGHDN, CDR2 FVKESK. The CDR3 has 13 residues.

This clonotype came up a few times. This chain connects TRBV4-3 to TRBJ2-1, with TRBD2 matching 9 bases. Per the germline V gene, CDR1 is LGHNA and CDR2 is YSLEER. There are 16 residues in the CDR3. The trim removed 0 bases at V and 3 bases at J, leaving 3 bases unmatched. This CDR3 is CASSQDRAGGYNEQFF. The CDR3 nucleotides read TGCGCCAGCAGCCAAGATCGAGCGGGAGGCTACAATGAGCAGTTCTTC.

In this sample, this clonotype turned up many times. In DNA, the CDR3 is TGTGCCAGCAGACATGACAGGGATAGGCTAAATCCCCAGCATTTT. This translates into CASRHDRDRLNPQHF. The chain links TRBV6-6 to TRBJ1-5, with 7 bases aligning to TRBD1. V shed 6 bases, J shed 10 bases, and the junction held 15 bases outside the gene matches. Per germline, CDR1 MNHNY and CDR2 SVGAGI (reference sequence). This CDR3 is 15 amino acids long.

This rearrangement joins TRBV24-1 to TRBJ2-1; 10 bases map to TRBD2. The CDR3 runs to 14 residues. The V gene end was trimmed by 6 bases and the J gene end by 6 bases; junction bases not matched to a gene: 4. The V gene's germline CDR1 is KGHDR and CDR2 SFDVKD. The CDR3 DNA sequence: TGTGCCACCAGTATAGCGGGAGGCTTCAATGAGCAGTTCTTC. Translating it yields CATSIAGGFNEQFF.

This clonotype was counted between two and nine times. The chain uses TRBV5-4 and TRBJ1-2, with TRBD1 as a possible D gene (6 bases). The CDR3 is 14 residues long. From germline, CDR1 is SGHNT and CDR2 YYREEE (reference sequence). V dropped 2 bases and J dropped 3 bases, with 11 bases sitting between them. The DNA for the CDR3 is TGTGCCAGCAGCTTCATGACAGGCGACTATGGCTACACCTTC. Translation: CASSFMTGDYGYTF.

The V gene is TRBV20-1, the J gene TRBJ1-2, with D hard to call. Germline V gene sequence: CDR1 DFQATT, CDR2 SNEGSKA (reference sequence). Trimming shortened V by 5 bases and J by 1 base, and 17 bases separated the two germline ends. This CDR3 comprises 15 residues. CDR3 nucleotide sequence: TGCAGTGCTCCTCGGTCCGGCAGCCTTAACTATGGCTACACCTTC. Translation: CSAPRSGSLNYGYTF.